This is a list of T cell receptor beta chains from one sample in a study of T cell clones after liver transplantation. Method: immunoSEQ multiplex PCR; TCRdb's copy keeps in-frame clones and lacks some. The sample includes nearly 55,000 clones, roughly 83% of them seen just once. Sample: CD4+ T cells from blood, taken before liver transplant. These receptors came from a human donor who received a liver transplant. Each CDR3 is given with its conserved first and last residue. The D gene is left open where the match is weak. Clone sizes are given selectively: once, few, many, or a class where the clone is expanded.

J gene: TRBJ2-1; V gene: TRBV28; D gene: TRBD2; clone size: NA; CDR3 DNA: TGTGCCAGCAGCCTAGCGGGAGGGGGGAATGAGCAGTTCTTC; CDR3 protein: CASSLAGGGNEQFF
J gene: TRBJ1-6; V gene: TRBV6-6; D gene: NA; clone size: NA; CDR3 DNA: TGTGCCAGCAGTTACTCCCTGGGAGGTTCACCCCTCCACTTT; CDR3 protein: CASSYSLGGSPLHF
J gene: TRBJ2-7; V gene: TRBV28; D gene: NA; clone size: NA; CDR3 DNA: TGTGCCAGCAGTGGTCAGGGGGGCTCCTACGAGCAGTACTTC; CDR3 protein: CASSGQGGSYEQYF
J gene: TRBJ1-3; V gene: TRBV11-2; D gene: TRBD1; clone size: NA; CDR3 DNA: TGTGCCAGCAGCCTTACAGGGGGCACTTCTGGAAACACCATATATTTT; CDR3 protein: CASSLTGGTSGNTIYF
J gene: TRBJ2-5; V gene: TRBV5-1; D gene: TRBD2; clone size: NA; CDR3 DNA: TGCGCCAGCAGCTCCCCTAGCGGGGGACACCAAGAGACCCAGTACTTC; CDR3 protein: CASSSPSGGHQETQYF
J gene: TRBJ2-1; V gene: TRBV28; D gene: TRBD2; clone size: NA; CDR3 DNA: TGTGCCACCCGATGGGGGGGAGGAAACAATGAGCAGTTCTTC; CDR3 protein: CATRWGGGNNEQFF
J gene: TRBJ1-1; V gene: TRBV28; D gene: NA; clone size: NA; CDR3 DNA: TGTGCCAGCAGTTCAAGGCCGAGGGGCACTGAAGCTTTCTTT; CDR3 protein: CASSSRPRGTEAFF
J gene: TRBJ2-7; V gene: TRBV28; D gene: NA; clone size: once; CDR3 DNA: TGTGCCAGCACGGCGGGTCTTTACGAGCAGTACTTC; CDR3 protein: CASTAGLYEQYF
J gene: TRBJ2-1; V gene: TRBV7-2; D gene: NA; clone size: once; CDR3 DNA: TGTGCCAGCAGCCTGAGTGGGGGGCGGGGCAATGAGCAGTTCTTC; CDR3 protein: CASSLSGGRGNEQFF
J gene: TRBJ1-1; V gene: TRBV7-9; D gene: NA; clone size: NA; CDR3 DNA: TGTGCCAGCAGCTTAGGCACAGGGATTATGCCCACTGAAGCTTTCTTT; CDR3 protein: CASSLGTGIMPTEAFF
J gene: TRBJ1-2; V gene: TRBV11-2; D gene: NA; clone size: NA; CDR3 DNA: TGTGCCAGCAGCTTAGAGGGTAGAGGGCTTAACTATGGCTACACCTTC; CDR3 protein: CASSLEGRGLNYGYTF
J gene: TRBJ2-3; V gene: TRBV15; D gene: NA; clone size: NA; CDR3 DNA: TGTGCCACCAGCACGCACCTCCCGGGAGTTGGATACACAGATACGCAGTATTTT; CDR3 protein: CATSTHLPGVGYTDTQYF
J gene: TRBJ2-3; V gene: TRBV4-3; D gene: TRBD2; clone size: NA; CDR3 DNA: TGCGCCAGCAGCCCGGGGGGATTAACAGATACGCAGTATTTT; CDR3 protein: CASSPGGLTDTQYF
J gene: TRBJ2-4; V gene: TRBV11-2; D gene: TRBD2; clone size: NA; CDR3 DNA: TGTGCCAGCAGCCCGTTAGCGGGGGCGGGTTTGAACTTC; CDR3 protein: CASSPLAGAGLNF
J gene: TRBJ2-2; V gene: TRBV19; D gene: TRBD2; clone size: NA; CDR3 DNA: TGTGCCAACTATAAACCGGGACTAGCGTTCACCGGGGAGCTGTTTTTT; CDR3 protein: CANYKPGLAFTGELFF
J gene: TRBJ2-7; V gene: TRBV12-1; D gene: NA; clone size: NA; CDR3 DNA: TGTGCCAGCAGCTGGGGCACGAGGGGTAGCGAGCAGTACTTC; CDR3 protein: CASSWGTRGSEQYF
J gene: TRBJ1-2; V gene: TRBV4-3; D gene: NA; clone size: NA; CDR3 DNA: TGCGCCAGCAGCCAAATCTTGTACCAATCGACCCCTAACTATGGCTACACCTTC; CDR3 protein: CASSQILYQSTPNYGYTF
J gene: TRBJ2-1; V gene: TRBV6-1; D gene: NA; clone size: NA; CDR3 DNA: TGTGCCAGCAGTGAGCAGGGGAATGAGCAGTTCTTC; CDR3 protein: CASSEQGNEQFF
J gene: TRBJ1-3; V gene: TRBV7-2; D gene: NA; clone size: NA; CDR3 DNA: TGTGCCAGCAGCTTAGTTCGAGGGGCTGGAAACACCATATATTTT; CDR3 protein: CASSLVRGAGNTIYF
J gene: TRBJ2-5; V gene: TRBV7-3; D gene: NA; clone size: few; CDR3 DNA: TGTGCCAGCATCGGAGGGGACGGGGTCGTCCAAGAGACCCAGTACTTC; CDR3 protein: CASIGGDGVVQETQYF
J gene: TRBJ1-1; V gene: TRBV6-5; D gene: NA; clone size: once; CDR3 DNA: TGTGCCAGCAGTCGGCAGTTGGACACTGAAGCTTTCTTT; CDR3 protein: CASSRQLDTEAFF
J gene: TRBJ2-3; V gene: TRBV29-1; D gene: NA; clone size: NA; CDR3 DNA: TGCAGCGTTGCGGCTAGCGTAAACACAGATACGCAGTATTTT; CDR3 protein: CSVAASVNTDTQYF
J gene: TRBJ1-3; V gene: TRBV9; D gene: NA; clone size: NA; CDR3 DNA: TGTGCCAGCAGCGCACAAAACAGGGCCTCTGGAAACACCATATATTTT; CDR3 protein: CASSAQNRASGNTIYF
J gene: TRBJ1-2; V gene: TRBV5-1; D gene: TRBD1; clone size: NA; CDR3 DNA: TGCGCCAGCAGCTGGGGGGACAGGGAGAACTATGGCTACACCTTC; CDR3 protein: CASSWGDRENYGYTF
J gene: TRBJ2-3; V gene: TRBV5-6; D gene: NA; clone size: few; CDR3 DNA: TGTGCCAGCAGTTTTGGCCCGGGGGCGTCGGGTGCAGATACGCAGTATTTT; CDR3 protein: CASSFGPGASGADTQYF
J gene: TRBJ1-2; V gene: TRBV27; D gene: NA; clone size: NA; CDR3 DNA: TGTGCCAGCTCCCACGGGGGTGAATATGGCTACACCTTC; CDR3 protein: CASSHGGEYGYTF
J gene: TRBJ2-3; V gene: TRBV7-9; D gene: NA; clone size: NA; CDR3 DNA: TGTGCCAGCAGCGAGGGACACTTCACAGATACGCAGTATTTT; CDR3 protein: CASSEGHFTDTQYF
J gene: TRBJ2-7; V gene: TRBV5-1; D gene: NA; clone size: NA; CDR3 DNA: TGCGCCAGCAGCTTGGTTGCAGACGAGGGATACGAGCAGTACTTC; CDR3 protein: CASSLVADEGYEQYF
J gene: TRBJ1-2; V gene: TRBV7-2; D gene: NA; clone size: NA; CDR3 DNA: TGTGCCAGCAGCTTGACGGGTGGATGGGGCTACACCTTC; CDR3 protein: CASSLTGGWGYTF
J gene: TRBJ2-3; V gene: TRBV7-2; D gene: NA; clone size: NA; CDR3 DNA: TGTGCCAGCAGCCGCGGGGTAACAGATACGCAGTATTTT; CDR3 protein: CASSRGVTDTQYF
J gene: TRBJ2-3; V gene: TRBV18; D gene: NA; clone size: NA; CDR3 DNA: TGTGCCAGCTCACCAGGGACCAACACAGATACGCAGTATTTT; CDR3 protein: CASSPGTNTDTQYF
J gene: TRBJ2-2; V gene: TRBV7-8; D gene: TRBD2; clone size: once; CDR3 DNA: TGTGCCAGCAGCCGGACTAGCGGGATCACAGGGGAGCTGTTTTTT; CDR3 protein: CASSRTSGITGELFF
J gene: TRBJ2-7; V gene: TRBV7-2; D gene: NA; clone size: NA; CDR3 DNA: TGTGCCAGCAGCTTGGGGGGTACCTACGAGCAGTACTTC; CDR3 protein: CASSLGGTYEQYF
J gene: TRBJ2-2; V gene: TRBV21-1; D gene: NA; clone size: NA; CDR3 DNA: TGTGCCAGCAACTCGGACAGCTTTAACACCGGGGAGCTGTTTTTT; CDR3 protein: CASNSDSFNTGELFF
J gene: TRBJ2-1; V gene: TRBV7-6; D gene: TRBD2; clone size: NA; CDR3 DNA: TGTGCCAGCAGCTTTAGCGCGGGGGGAAAGGTTGAGCAGTTCTTC; CDR3 protein: CASSFSAGGKVEQFF
J gene: TRBJ2-5; V gene: TRBV7-9; D gene: NA; clone size: NA; CDR3 DNA: TGTGCCAGCAGCTTGGACAGTGGCCAAGAGACCCAGTACTTC; CDR3 protein: CASSLDSGQETQYF
J gene: TRBJ2-7; V gene: TRBV7-9; D gene: TRBD2; clone size: NA; CDR3 DNA: TGTGCCAGCAGCTTAGCGCATTCTAGCGGGCTCTACGAGCAGTACTTC; CDR3 protein: CASSLAHSSGLYEQYF
J gene: TRBJ1-1; V gene: TRBV6-1; D gene: NA; clone size: few; CDR3 DNA: TGTGCCAGCCGGGACATTAACAAGAACACTGAAGCTTTCTTT; CDR3 protein: CASRDINKNTEAFF
J gene: TRBJ1-2; V gene: TRBV5-1; D gene: NA; clone size: NA; CDR3 DNA: TGCGCCAGCAGCTTAGGGACCGAGATGGTCGGCTACACCTTC; CDR3 protein: CASSLGTEMVGYTF
J gene: TRBJ1-1; V gene: TRBV28; D gene: NA; clone size: NA; CDR3 DNA: TGTGCCAGCAGTTTACTGGTAGGGGGAAGTGAAGCTTTCTTT; CDR3 protein: CASSLLVGGSEAFF
J gene: TRBJ2-2; V gene: TRBV6-5; D gene: NA; clone size: NA; CDR3 DNA: TGTGCCAGCAGTTTCCTCCCCTGGGGGTCCACCGGGGAGCTGTTTTTT; CDR3 protein: CASSFLPWGSTGELFF
J gene: TRBJ2-2; V gene: TRBV5-1; D gene: NA; clone size: NA; CDR3 DNA: TGCGCCAGCAGTCGGGTGGAGGCAGCGAACACCGGGGAGCTGTTTTTT; CDR3 protein: CASSRVEAANTGELFF
J gene: TRBJ2-1; V gene: TRBV5-6; D gene: NA; clone size: NA; CDR3 DNA: TGTGCCAGCAGCTTGGGTCTCAGGGAGCAGTTCTTC; CDR3 protein: CASSLGLREQFF
J gene: TRBJ2-7; V gene: TRBV7-2; D gene: NA; clone size: once; CDR3 DNA: TGTGCCAGCAGCCGGAGGGGTTCCCCACTCGAGCAGTACTTC; CDR3 protein: CASSRRGSPLEQYF
J gene: TRBJ2-5; V gene: TRBV7-9; D gene: TRBD2; clone size: NA; CDR3 DNA: TGTGCCAGCAGCTCCGGGGGGGGGCCTCCCAGGGAGACCCAGTACTTC; CDR3 protein: CASSSGGGPPRETQYF
J gene: TRBJ1-2; V gene: TRBV30; D gene: NA; clone size: NA; CDR3 DNA: TGTGCCTGGAGTGGCCGGGTCGGGCGCCGCCAGGATGGCTACACCTTC; CDR3 protein: CAWSGRVGRRQDGYTF
J gene: TRBJ1-1; V gene: TRBV7-2; D gene: NA; clone size: NA; CDR3 DNA: TGTGCCAGCAGCTTAGCGAGCGCAGTTGAAGCTTTCTTT; CDR3 protein: CASSLASAVEAFF
J gene: TRBJ2-2; V gene: TRBV28; D gene: NA; clone size: NA; CDR3 DNA: TGTGCCAGCAGTTTCGGGGGCACCGGGGAGCTGTTTTTT; CDR3 protein: CASSFGGTGELFF
J gene: TRBJ2-7; V gene: TRBV2; D gene: TRBD2; clone size: NA; CDR3 DNA: TGTGCCAGCAGAGGACTAGCGAACGACTACGAGCAGTACTTC; CDR3 protein: CASRGLANDYEQYF
J gene: TRBJ2-2; V gene: TRBV9; D gene: TRBD2; clone size: NA; CDR3 DNA: TGTGCCAGCAGCGCTCTTAGGGGCGGTAGCGGGGGCCACGGGACCGGGGAGCTGTTTTTT; CDR3 protein: CASSALRGGSGGHGTGELFF
J gene: TRBJ2-3; V gene: TRBV5-1; D gene: NA; clone size: NA; CDR3 DNA: TGCGCCAGCAGCACACAGGTCAGCACAGATACGCAGTATTTT; CDR3 protein: CASSTQVSTDTQYF
J gene: TRBJ2-1; V gene: TRBV7-5; D gene: NA; clone size: NA; CDR3 DNA: TGTGCCAGAGCGCTACAGGGAGTGAGGACTAGCGGGAGTAATGGTGAGCAGTTCTTC; CDR3 protein: CARALQGVRTSGSNGEQFF
J gene: TRBJ1-1; V gene: TRBV5-1; D gene: NA; clone size: NA; CDR3 DNA: TGCGCCAGCAGCTTGGCTGACAGTGGGTACACTGAAGCTTTCTTT; CDR3 protein: CASSLADSGYTEAFF